This T cell receptor (beta chain) was recorded in a study of OX40 agonist ivuxolimab in advanced cancers. Study at large: Aged about 20 to 85 with a mean of about 63 years, they were around 79% male. Findings of the study overall: Clonal expansion from baseline to week 6 occurred in both CD4+ and CD8+ T cells.

The CDR3 totals 17 residues. V shed 5 bases, J shed 8 bases, and the junction held 10 bases outside the gene matches. Looked up from germline, CDR1 is SGHVS and CDR2 is FNYEAQ. Method: immunoSEQ multiplex PCR; TCRdb's copy keeps in-frame clones and lacks some. Of about 60,000 clones in the sample, roughly four fifths were seen once. Patients were ruled out by autoimmune disease history or systemic immunosuppression. As for this clone: Its specificity is not known.

The TCR comes from an adult with an advanced solid tumor such as melanoma, head and neck, liver or kidney cancer. Sequenced here: CD4+ or CD8+ T cells sorted from blood, sampled in a trial of the OX40 agonist ivuxolimab. The chain carries TRBV7-6 and TRBJ2-1; 15 bases are a match to TRBD2. CDR3 nucleotides: TGTGCCAGCAGCCCGTACGGACTAGCGGGAGGGCAAGATGAGCAGTTCTTC. Translated, it gives CASSPYGLAGGQDEQFF.